The next 28 T cell receptor beta chains were all read from a single sample in a study of blood T cells in healthy people across ages. Using a J-beta primer mix together with a sample-barcoded 5' primer, a second PCR was run for roughly 6 to 11 cycles. TCRdb reanalysed the 5' RACE reads using MiXCR and keeps one entry per CDR3 protein. Here the sample spans around 2 million distinct CDR3 sequences, roughly 43% being singletons. Input material: blood. The source of these receptors is a human donor in good health.

This chain uses TRBV3-1 with TRBJ2-5; a weak D match, TRBD2 (6 bases). CDR1 and CDR2 from the germline V gene are LGHDT and YNNKEL (reference sequence). The CDR3 length is 16 residues. The V end lost 3 bases, the J end lost 5 bases, and 19 bases lay between the germline ends. This CDR3 reads CASSQTIAAGGETQYF. The DNA of the CDR3 is TGTGCCAGCAGCCAGACTATAGCGGCCGGAGGGGAGACCCAGTACTTC.

The V gene is TRBV12-3 or TRBV12-4, the J gene TRBJ1-2, with TRBD1 as a possible D gene (5 bases). Trimming shortened V by 6 bases and J by 7 bases, and 15 bases separated the two germline ends. CDR3 length equals 13 residues. The DNA of the CDR3 is TGTGCCAGCAGGCCGACAGCGATGGGTGGCTACACCTTC. This translates into CASRPTAMGGYTF.

This clonotype was seen more than once but under ten times. The chain couples TRBV10-3 to TRBJ2-5, with 7 bases aligning to TRBD2. This CDR3 has 13 amino acids. The V segment lost 8 bases and the J segment 0 bases; nucleotides outside the gene matches: 3. Germline CDR1 ENHRY, CDR2 SYGVKD. CDR3 residues: CAISGGNQETQYF. In nucleotides, the CDR3 is TGTGCCATCTCGGGGGGTAACCAAGAGACCCAGTACTTC.

In its sample, this clonotype was seen a few times. This chain joins TRBV6-6 and TRBJ2-5; 8 bases map to TRBD1. The CDR3 is 14 residues long. Germline CDR1 is MNHNY and CDR2 is SVGAGI (reference sequence). The V segment lost 5 bases and the J segment 5 bases; nucleotides outside the gene matches: 7. This chain's CDR3 is CASSVQGVMETQYF. CDR3 DNA sequence: TGTGCCAGCAGTGTACAGGGGGTCATGGAGACCCAGTACTTC.

The V call is TRBV10-3, the J call TRBJ2-3; D assignment may be TRBD1 or TRBD2 (5 bases each). Germline V gene lookup returns CDR1 ENHRY and CDR2 SYGVKD. The CDR3 is 14 residues long. V lost 10 bases and J 0 bases, leaving 14 bases between the germline ends. CDR3 sequence: CATWDGLSTDTQYF. The DNA for the CDR3 is TGTGCCACGTGGGACGGGTTGAGCACAGATACGCAGTATTTT.

A few counts support this clonotype. This chain connects TRBV7-6 to TRBJ2-5; no clear D. This CDR3 has 13 amino acids. Germline assignment: CDR1 SGHVS and CDR2 FNYEAQ. Trimming left V 2 bases short and J 5 bases short, with 9 bases between. The CDR3 is CASSLNVEETQYF. Written as DNA, the CDR3 is TGTGCCAGCAGCTTAAATGTGGAGGAGACCCAGTACTTC.

This clonotype appeared a few times. CDR3 in amino acids: CASSQAGEGSPLHF. CDR3 bases: TGTGCCAGCAGCCAGGCAGGTGAGGGGTCACCCCTCCACTTT. J is TRBJ1-6 and V is TRBV3-1, with D maybe TRBD1 (5 bases). This CDR3 has 14 amino acids. Per the germline V gene, CDR1 is LGHDT and CDR2 is YNNKEL (reference sequence). V gave up 3 bases and J gave up 10 bases, with 13 bases separating them.

This clonotype has a handful of counts. The rearrangement uses TRBV10-3 and TRBJ2-4, with a tentative D call TRBD2 (6 bases). The better agreement between TRBJ2-7 and the DNA end casts doubt on the J call. Germline loops: CDR1 ENHRY, CDR2 SYGVKD. The CDR3 has 14 residues. CDR3 loop: CAITAGQEGYEQYF. CDR3 sequence (DNA): TGTGCCATCACTGCCGGGCAGGAGGGTTACGAGCAGTACTTC.

This clonotype turned up a few times. This chain uses TRBV7-3 with TRBJ2-3; 7 nucleotides match TRBD2. The CDR3 loop spans 12 amino acids. V shed 0 bases, J shed 11 bases, and the junction held 2 bases outside the gene matches. Germline assignment: CDR1 SGHTA and CDR2 FQGTGA. The CDR3 sequence: CASSLTGEGQYF. CDR3 in DNA: TGTGCCAGCAGCTTAACCGGGGAGGGGCAGTATTTT.

The sample holds a few counts of this clonotype. The V and J genes are TRBV12-3 or TRBV12-4 and TRBJ1-5; TRBD1 agrees at 8 bases. The CDR3 contains 18 residues. V gave up 5 bases and J gave up 4 bases; unmatched junction bases: 16. The CDR3 spells CASSTGGQLRRGNQPQHF. In nucleotides, the CDR3 is TGTGCCAGCAGTACAGGGGGACAACTCCGCAGGGGGAATCAGCCCCAGCATTTT.

The chain has TRBV9 and TRBJ1-1; D gene uncertain. The germline V gene has CDR1 SGDLS and CDR2 YYNGEE. V gave up 3 bases and J gave up 4 bases, with 7 bases separating them. The CDR3 sequence is 12 residues long. Here the CDR3 DNA reads TGTGCCAGCAGCGCTGAGGGCACTGAAGCTTTCTTT. Translation gives CASSAEGTEAFF. Full variable domain (remainder filled in from reference TRBV9 and TRBJ1-1): DSGVTQTPKHLITATGQRVTLRCSPRSGDLSVYWYQQSLDQGLQFLIQYYNGEERAKGNILERFSAQQFPDLHSELNLSSLELGDSALYFCASSAEGTEAFFGQGTRLTVV.

This clonotype was seen only a few times. The chain couples TRBV20-1 to TRBJ2-1; 12 positions match TRBD2. The CDR3 loop spans 14 amino acids. The J segment lost 7 bases and the V segment lost 5 bases, leaving 6 bases of the junction unmatched. The germline V gene encodes CDR1 DFQATT and CDR2 SNEGSKA (reference sequence). CDR3 coding DNA: TGCAGTGCTGCCCCGGGACTAGCGGGTAATGAGCAGTTCTTC. Its translation is CSAAPGLAGNEQFF.

This sequence joins TRBV4-2 and TRBJ1-4, with a possible D match to TRBD1 (6 bases). The CDR3 runs to 15 residues. CDR1 is LGHNA and CDR2 is YNFKEQ in the germline V gene. Trimming left V 0 bases short and J 6 bases short, with 11 bases between. The CDR3 nucleotides read TGTGCCAGCAGCCAAGAGAGTCGACAGGATGAAAAACTGTTTTTT. Translated, it gives CASSQESRQDEKLFF.

This sequence joins TRBV20-1 and TRBJ2-4; D is uncertain. Matching the DNA end better, TRBJ2-7 makes the J call doubtful. The germline V gene encodes CDR1 DFQATT and CDR2 SNEGSKA (reference sequence). The CDR3 sequence is 13 residues long. The CDR3 is CSALKSPPYEQYF. CDR3 DNA: TGCAGTGCTCTTAAGTCGCCCCCCTACGAGCAGTACTTC.

This clonotype was seen at least ten times. The chain joins TRBV6-5 to TRBJ2-7; 9 nucleotides line up with TRBD2. The V segment lost 2 bases and the J segment 5 bases; nucleotides outside the gene matches: 4. The CDR3 has 14 residues. Germline V gene data show CDR1 as MNHEY and CDR2 as SVGAGI. For the CDR3, the DNA is TGTGCCAGCAGTTACACGGGACTAGCCGACGAGCAGTACTTC. Its translation is CASSYTGLADEQYF.

DNA of the CDR3: TGTGCCAGCAGCTTAGCCTCGAGCGGTCAAGCTTTCTTT. Translated: CASSLASSGQAFF. The chain couples TRBV7-9 to TRBJ1-1; D gene ambiguous. From germline, CDR1 is SEHNR and CDR2 FQNEAQ (reference sequence). Trimming took 0 bases from V and 9 from J, leaving 11 bases between them. The CDR3 sequence is 13 residues long. Variable domain in full (rest from reference TRBV7-9 and TRBJ1-1): DTGVSQNPRHKITKRGQNVTFRCDPISEHNRLYWYRQTLGQGPEFLTYFQNEAQLEKSRLLSDRFSAERPKGSFSTLEIQRTEQGDSAMYLCASSLASSGQAFFGQGTRLTVV.

The chain is built from TRBV20-1 and TRBJ1-4, with unresolved D. The CDR3 totals 12 residues. Germline lookup yields CDR1 DFQATT and CDR2 SNEGSKA (reference sequence). CDR3 nucleotide sequence: TGCAGGGTGCCTGGGGTAAATGAAAAACTGTTTTTT. This sequence encodes CRVPGVNEKLFF.

The chain employs TRBV18 and TRBJ2-7; TRBD1 might be the D (5 bases). CDR1 and CDR2 from the germline V gene are KGHSH and LQKENI. The CDR3 is 14 residues long. V shed 4 bases and J shed 2 bases, with 12 bases lying between them. The CDR3 nucleotides read TGTGCCAGCTCACACCAGGGTTCTCCCTACGAGCAGTACTTC. The encoded protein is CASSHQGSPYEQYF.

CDR3 protein: CASSKLTDTQYF. DNA of the CDR3: TGTGCCAGCTCAAAGCTCACAGATACGCAGTATTTT. The V and J genes are TRBV21-1 and TRBJ2-3. TRBV21-1 is a pseudogene. The CDR3 is 12 residues long.

This chain connects TRBV10-3 to TRBJ1-2; no clear D gene. Germline V gives CDR1 ENHRY, CDR2 SYGVKD. Trimming shortened V by 0 bases and J by 7 bases, and 15 bases separated the two germline ends. The CDR3 is 15 residues long. CDR3 sequence reads: CAISESRGPGSGYTF. The CDR3, as DNA: TGTGCCATCAGTGAGTCGAGAGGGCCAGGCTCTGGCTACACCTTC.

The chain has TRBV20-1 and TRBJ2-1, with a possible D match to TRBD1 (6 bases). The germline V and J ends were trimmed by 7 bases and 10 bases, with 14 bases remaining between them. The CDR3 extends over 11 amino acids. Per the germline V gene, CDR1 is DFQATT and CDR2 is SNEGSKA (reference sequence). Here the CDR3 reads CSEYRAGEQFF. In DNA form, the CDR3 reads TGCAGTGAGTACAGGGCAGGGGAGCAGTTCTTC.

This clonotype was detected only a few times. The chain carries TRBV12-3 or TRBV12-4 and TRBJ2-7; 15 positions agree with TRBD2. The J call is in doubt because the DNA end fits TRBJ2-5 better. This CDR3 comprises 16 residues. The DNA for the CDR3 is TGTGCCAGCAGTTCCCGGACTAGCGGGGGGGCGAAGACCCAGTACTTC. Translation: CASSSRTSGGAKTQYF.

This clonotype was counted between two and nine times. The chain joins TRBV20-1 to TRBJ1-2; a weak D match, TRBD1 (5 bases). CDR1 DFQATT and CDR2 SNEGSKA come from the germline V gene (reference sequence). This CDR3 is built from 18 residues. V lost 0 bases to trimming and J lost 2 bases, with 22 bases between them. CDR3 sequence reads: CSARDSSVGAAGNYGYTF. The CDR3, as DNA: TGCAGTGCTAGAGATTCTAGTGTAGGGGCTGCCGGAAACTATGGCTACACCTTC.

The J gene is TRBJ2-7, the V gene TRBV11-2, with D perhaps TRBD1 (6 bases). The CDR3 is 12 amino acids. Germline V CDR1 and CDR2: SGHAT, FQNNGV. Trimming left V 8 bases short and J 2 bases short, with 10 bases between. The CDR3 loop reads CASGWGPYEQYF. Here the CDR3 DNA reads TGTGCCAGCGGCTGGGGGCCCTACGAGCAGTACTTC.

This clonotype was counted only a few times. This chain links TRBV27 with TRBJ2-7; no definite D call. Trimming left V 5 bases short and J 4 bases short, with 18 bases between. The germline V gene encodes CDR1 MNHEY and CDR2 SMNVEV (reference sequence). The CDR3 has 15 residues. The CDR3 sequence: CASSQASLLGYEQYF. The CDR3 DNA reads TGTGCCAGCAGTCAGGCCAGTCTCTTAGGGTACGAGCAGTACTTC.

As regards this clonotype: A read error may explain this, as a much larger clone is one base away. The chain is built from TRBV29-1 and TRBJ2-1; D remains unclear. The CDR3 is made up of 12 amino acids. Per germline, CDR1 SQVTM and CDR2 ANQGSEA. The V and J ends lost 1 base and 7 bases respectively, with 8 bases between them. The CDR3 DNA is TGCAGCGTTGAAGGGCGGTGGAATGAGCAGTTCTTC. This translates into CSVEGRWNEQFF.

The chain employs TRBV29-1 and TRBJ2-5, with D uncertain. The CDR3 length is 14 residues. CDR1 and CDR2 from the germline V gene are SQVTM and ANQGSEA. Trimming pared 2 bases from V and 0 bases from J, leaving 10 bases between. For the CDR3, the DNA is TGCAGCGTTGAAACGGCCCGGTACCAAGAGACCCAGTACTTC. Encoded protein: CSVETARYQETQYF.

CDR3 nucleotide sequence: TGTGCCAGCAGATACAGGGGGCACCCCTACAATGAGCAGTTCTTC. As protein: CASRYRGHPYNEQFF. The chain is built from TRBV12-3 or TRBV12-4 and TRBJ2-1; 9 nucleotides align to TRBD1. Germline trimming cut 6 bases from V and 2 bases from J; bases unmatched to any gene: 5. CDR3 length equals 15 residues.